These 18 T cell receptor beta chains originate from one sample sequenced in a study of spatial heterogeneity in lung cancer (dated by TCRdb to the late 2010s). This specimen's time point label, interpreted: sample taken at primary tumor resection. The receptor library was made with 5' RACE. The run used a NextSeq 500. TCRdb ran its own pipeline on the public reads, namely fastp trimming at Q25 and MiXCR clone calling, and kept in-frame beta chains. Rows are unified per CDR3 protein, each entry keeping the most common DNA and genes. This sample holds approximately 40,000 distinct CDR3 sequences; about 7% were observed only once. The top ten clones comprise 29% of the sample. The sequenced sample was PBMCs, obtained at surgery. The receptors shown here come from a female donor with early-stage non-small cell lung cancer.

This clonotype was observed at least ten times. This chain connects TRBV28 to TRBJ1-5; TRBD1 matches at 7 bases. This CDR3 spans 15 amino acids. CDR1 is MDHEN, CDR2 SYDVKM, per germline. Trimming took 6 bases from V and 1 from J; bases not matched to a gene: 6. The CDR3 loop reads CASSLAGGSNQPQHF. Here the CDR3 DNA reads TGTGCCAGCAGCCTAGCAGGGGGGAGCAATCAGCCCCAGCATTTT.

This clonotype has at least ten counts. The CDR3 DNA is TGTGCCAGCAGCCGGGGACAGTTCAATCAGCCCCAGCATTTT. It yields the protein CASSRGQFNQPQHF. The chain couples TRBV5-6 to TRBJ1-5; TRBD1 matches 7 bases. CDR1 SGHDT and CDR2 YYEEEE come from the germline V gene. The V segment lost 4 bases and the J segment 3 bases; nucleotides outside the gene matches: 4. This CDR3 spans 14 amino acids.

This clonotype was detected many times. The J gene is TRBJ2-7, the V gene TRBV28; D is ambiguous. V was shortened by 1 base and J by 12 bases, with 13 bases between the two germline ends. CDR3 length: 12 residues. The germline CDR1 and CDR2 sequences are MDHEN and SYDVKM. The CDR3 bases are TGTGCCAGCAGTTTATTAAACGGTAATCCGTACTTC. This gives the protein CASSLLNGNPYF.

This chain joins TRBV7-2 and TRBJ1-6; the D gene is possibly TRBD1 (6 bases). V was shortened by 5 bases and J by 11 bases, with 13 bases between the two germline ends. The CDR3 is made up of 13 amino acids. Looked up from germline, CDR1 is SGHTA and CDR2 is FQGNSA. The CDR3 DNA reads as TGTGCCAGCAGCCTCCGGGGGGCTACACCCCTCCACTTT. Its translation: CASSLRGATPLHF.

This clonotype was counted many times. The chain links TRBV15 to TRBJ1-1, with unresolved D. Trimming stripped 0 bases from V and 1 base from J, with 6 bases between. This CDR3 spans 14 amino acids. Germline CDR1 is LNHNV and CDR2 is YYDKDF (reference sequence). The CDR3 bases are TGTGCCACCAGCAGAGAGCCCTGGAACACTGAAGCTTTCTTT. It is translated as CATSREPWNTEAFF.

This clonotype was seen repeatedly, ten times or more. The chain combines TRBV20-1 with TRBJ2-4; D unresolved. Germline CDR1 is DFQATT and CDR2 is SNEGSKA (reference sequence). V was cut by 2 bases and J by 8 bases, with 13 bases left in between. The CDR3 runs 13 residues. In DNA, the CDR3 is TGCAGTGCTAGAAGTATAGCCAGTGACATTCAGTACTTC. Translation: CSARSIASDIQYF.

Relative to its sample, this clonotype is medium-sized (0.01 to 0.1%). The rearrangement links TRBV27 to TRBJ2-3; 7 bases are shared with TRBD2. Unmatched junction bases numbered 7, after V lost 4 bases and J lost 0 bases. CDR1 and CDR2 from the germline V gene are MNHEY and SMNVEV (reference sequence). The CDR3 is 16 amino acids. The CDR3, as DNA: TGTGCCAGCAGTTCCCGAGGTAGCGGGAGCACAGATACGCAGTATTTT. Translated, it gives CASSSRGSGSTDTQYF.

The chain combines TRBV4-1 with TRBJ1-2; tentative D call: TRBD1 (5 bases). The V and J ends lost 0 bases and 8 bases respectively, with 10 bases between them. Germline V gene sequence: CDR1 MGHRA, CDR2 YSYEKL. The length of the CDR3 is 13 residues. The CDR3 DNA is TGCGCCAGCAGCCAAGACAGGGAGGGCGGCTACACCTTC. Translation: CASSQDREGGYTF.

At least ten counts were recorded for this clonotype. The chain employs TRBV5-1 and TRBJ1-1, with D possibly being TRBD1 (5 bases). The CDR3 runs to 13 residues. Trimming took 4 bases from V and 4 from J, leaving 11 bases between them. CDR1 is SGHRS, CDR2 YFSETQ, per germline. The CDR3 sequence is CASSTDRLTEAFF. The CDR3 nucleotides are TGCGCCAGCAGCACCGACAGACTCACTGAAGCTTTCTTT.

This clonotype was seen a handful of times. The J gene is TRBJ1-2, the V gene TRBV30; D not resolved. Germline V CDR1 and CDR2: GTSNPN, SVGIG (reference sequence). Trimming removed 6 bases from V and 4 bases from J, with 9 bases in between. The CDR3 extends over 11 amino acids. This CDR3 is CACTQSYGYTF. The CDR3 coding sequence is TGTGCCTGTACGCAGAGCTATGGCTACACCTTC.

This clonotype was seen ten or more times. CDR3 sequence reads: CASSRTGFGQPQHF. CDR3 coding DNA: TGTGCCAGCAGCAGGACAGGGTTTGGTCAGCCCCAGCATTTT. V gene TRBV6-5 combines with J gene TRBJ1-5, with TRBD1 matching 8 bases. From germline, CDR1 is MNHEY and CDR2 SVGAGI. The CDR3 extends over 14 amino acids. V shed 6 bases, J shed 6 bases, and the junction held 7 bases outside the gene matches.

CDR3 residues: CASSPPGTTSYEQYF. CDR3 nucleotide sequence: TGTGCCAGCTCACCACCAGGAACGACCTCCTACGAGCAGTACTTC. The chain combines TRBV18 with TRBJ2-7; D call uncertain. The CDR3 runs to 15 residues. V shed 0 bases and J shed 0 bases, with 9 bases lying between them. From germline, CDR1 is KGHSH and CDR2 LQKENI.

This clonotype was detected many times. The rearrangement links TRBV20-1 to TRBJ2-3; 9 nucleotides align to TRBD2. Germline V lookup: CDR1 DFQATT, CDR2 SNEGSKA (reference sequence). This CDR3 is built from 14 residues. Trimming cost V 3 bases and J 4 bases; bases outside gene matches: 5. CDR3 region: CSASSSGEADTQYF. The CDR3 coding sequence is TGCAGTGCTAGCTCTAGCGGGGAGGCAGATACGCAGTATTTT.

V usage is TRBV20-1 and J usage is TRBJ2-2, with D tentatively TRBD1 or TRBD2 (5 bases each). This CDR3 has 15 amino acids. V was trimmed by 6 bases and J by 4 bases, leaving 18 bases between them. In germline, CDR1 is DFQATT, CDR2 SNEGSKA (reference sequence). Here the CDR3 reads CSADRGGPATGELFF. The CDR3 DNA sequence: TGCAGTGCCGACCGGGGCGGGCCGGCCACCGGGGAGCTGTTTTTT.

The rearrangement uses TRBV3-1 and TRBJ1-1; TRBD1 aligns across 7 bases. V shed 2 bases, J shed 4 bases, and the junction held 10 bases outside the gene matches. CDR3 length: 16 residues. Per germline, CDR1 LGHDT and CDR2 YNNKEL (reference sequence). The DNA of the CDR3 is TGTGCCAGCAGCCAAATTCCAGGGGGGGCCGGCACTGAAGCTTTCTTT. Its protein product is CASSQIPGGAGTEAFF.

This chain uses TRBV9 with TRBJ2-2; D ambiguous. The CDR3 contains 15 residues. Trimming took off 1 base at V and 7 bases at J, with 14 bases between the two ends. Looked up from germline, CDR1 is SGDLS and CDR2 is YYNGEE. The CDR3 DNA sequence: TGTGCCAGCAGCGTACTCCCCCAACCCTTCGGGGAGCTGTTTTTT. Amino acid sequence: CASSVLPQPFGELFF.

This chain uses TRBV6-6 with TRBJ1-2; D unresolved. The V gene's germline CDR1 is MNHNY and CDR2 SVGAGI (reference sequence). V was cut by 2 bases and J by 4 bases, with 5 bases left in between. The CDR3 has 12 residues. For the CDR3, the DNA is TGTGCCAGCAGTTACGGGATCTATGGCTACACCTTC. Amino acids: CASSYGIYGYTF.

This clonotype has a count of ten or more. The chain links TRBV13 to TRBJ2-5; D unresolved. Germline CDR1 reads PRHDT; CDR2 reads FYEKMQ (reference sequence). V was clipped by 0 bases and J by 4 bases, with 9 bases between them. There are 14 residues in the CDR3. The CDR3 DNA reads as TGTGCCAGCAGCTTAGGGGGTGTAGCAGAGACCCAGTACTTC. Translating it yields CASSLGGVAETQYF. The full variable domain, rest sourced from reference TRBV13 and TRBJ2-5, is AAGVIQSPRHLIKEKRETATLKCYPIPRHDTVYWYQQGPGQDPQFLISFYEKMQSDKGSIPDRFSAQQFSDYHSELNMSSLELGDSALYFCASSLGGVAETQYFGPGTRLLVL.